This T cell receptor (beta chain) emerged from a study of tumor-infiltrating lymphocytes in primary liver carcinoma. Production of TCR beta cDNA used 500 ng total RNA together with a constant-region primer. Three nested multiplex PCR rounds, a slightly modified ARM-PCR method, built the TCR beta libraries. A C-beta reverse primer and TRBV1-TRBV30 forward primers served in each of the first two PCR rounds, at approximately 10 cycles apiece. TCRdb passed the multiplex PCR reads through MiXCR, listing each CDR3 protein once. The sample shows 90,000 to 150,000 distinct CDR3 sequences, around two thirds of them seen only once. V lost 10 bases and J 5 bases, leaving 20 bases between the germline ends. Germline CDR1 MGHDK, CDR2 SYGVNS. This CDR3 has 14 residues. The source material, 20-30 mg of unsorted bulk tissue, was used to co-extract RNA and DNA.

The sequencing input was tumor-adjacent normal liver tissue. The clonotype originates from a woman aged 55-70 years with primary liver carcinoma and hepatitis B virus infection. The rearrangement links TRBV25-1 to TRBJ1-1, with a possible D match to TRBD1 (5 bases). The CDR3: CAITDAGGFTEAFF. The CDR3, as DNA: TGTGCCATCACCGACGCGGGGGGGTTTACTGAAGCTTTCTTT.